One and the same sample provided the 4 T cell receptor beta chains below, sequenced in a study of identifying expanded T cells in peripheral blood. Produced via immunoSEQ multiplex PCR; TCRdb's table is partial and in-frame only. The data contain approximately 90,000 clones, about 86% of them seen just once; the ten biggest clones take up around 6%. What was sequenced was blood. Every receptor here comes from a person aged 18 to 75 in good health.

The chain couples TRBV15 to TRBJ2-3; D gene ambiguous. Trimming removed 3 bases at V and 0 bases at J, with 7 bases between. The length of the CDR3 is 14 residues. The germline V gene has CDR1 LNHNV and CDR2 YYDKDF (reference sequence). CDR3 nucleotides: TGTGCCACCAGCAGCAAGACTAGCACAGATACGCAGTATTTT. Its translation is CATSSKTSTDTQYF.

The V call is TRBV30, the J call TRBJ1-1; 11 bases are shared with TRBD1. The CDR3 consists of 15 residues. Germline V lookup: CDR1 GTSNPN, CDR2 SVGIG (reference sequence). After removal of 3 bases from V and 0 bases from J, the junction contained 3 bases not matched to a gene. DNA of the CDR3: TGTGCCTGGAGACGGACAGGGGGCATGAACACTGAAGCTTTCTTT. It encodes CAWRRTGGMNTEAFF.

The chain employs TRBV6-5 and TRBJ1-2; D is unresolved. The germline V gene encodes CDR1 MNHEY and CDR2 SVGAGI. The length of the CDR3 is 11 residues. Trimming cost V 6 bases and J 7 bases, with 9 bases left between them. CDR3: CASSQGTGYTF. CDR3 in DNA: TGTGCCAGCAGCCAAGGTACTGGCTACACCTTC.

As for this clone: This sequence may be a read error, since a much larger clone differs from it by one base. The chain links TRBV7-9 to TRBJ2-2, with D hard to call. The V end was cut by 1 base, the J end by 1 base, with 4 bases between. This CDR3 has 14 residues. Germline-derived CDR1 and CDR2 are SEHNR and FQNEAQ (reference sequence). Written as DNA, the CDR3 is TGTGCCAGCAGCTTAGGGCAGAACACCGGGGAGCTGTTTTTT. It codes for CASSLGQNTGELFF.